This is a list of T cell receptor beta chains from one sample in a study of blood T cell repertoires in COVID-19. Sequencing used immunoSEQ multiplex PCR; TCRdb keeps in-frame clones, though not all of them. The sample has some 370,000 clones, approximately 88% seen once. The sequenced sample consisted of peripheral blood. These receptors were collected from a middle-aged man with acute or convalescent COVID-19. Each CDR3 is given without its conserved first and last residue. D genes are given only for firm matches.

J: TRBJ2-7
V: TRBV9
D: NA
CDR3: ASSRISGRGEQY

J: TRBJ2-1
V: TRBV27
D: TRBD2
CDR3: ASSLAGGFNEQF

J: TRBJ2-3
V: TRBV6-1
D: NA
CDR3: ASSEATGGTDTQY

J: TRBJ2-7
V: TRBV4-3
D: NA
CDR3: ASSLSWEEDYEQY

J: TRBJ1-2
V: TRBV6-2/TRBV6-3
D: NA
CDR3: ASSNRVGSYGYT

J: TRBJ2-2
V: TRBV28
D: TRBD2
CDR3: ASSSFFTSGRPGELF

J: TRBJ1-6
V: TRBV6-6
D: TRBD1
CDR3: ASFDRGGSPLH

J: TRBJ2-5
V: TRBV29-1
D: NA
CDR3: SVGGRGQETQY

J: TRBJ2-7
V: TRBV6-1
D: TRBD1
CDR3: ASSDIDRDLSYEQY

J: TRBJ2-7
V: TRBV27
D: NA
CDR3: ASSWNRVSEQY

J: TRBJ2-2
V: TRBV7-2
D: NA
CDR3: ASSLARASDTGELF

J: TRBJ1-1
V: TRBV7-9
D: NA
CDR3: ASSPGDGNTEAF

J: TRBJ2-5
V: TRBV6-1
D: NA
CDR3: ASSDPGTLQETQY

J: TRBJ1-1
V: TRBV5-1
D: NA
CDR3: ASSLNRVTNTEAF

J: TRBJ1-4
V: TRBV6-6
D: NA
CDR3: ASSYVDSYNEKLF

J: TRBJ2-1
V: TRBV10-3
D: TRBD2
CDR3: AISSGTSGYNEQF

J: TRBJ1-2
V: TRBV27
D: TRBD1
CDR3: ASSFSSGQGSYGYT

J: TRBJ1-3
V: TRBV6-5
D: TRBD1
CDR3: ASSFDRDRAGNTIY

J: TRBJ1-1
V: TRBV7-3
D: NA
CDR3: ASSFQRNTEAF

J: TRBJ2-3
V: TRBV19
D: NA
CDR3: ASSIWTSSGDTQY

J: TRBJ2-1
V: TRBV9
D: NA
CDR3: ASQGINNEQF

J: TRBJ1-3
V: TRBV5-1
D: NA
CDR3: ASSLGLGLVGNTIY

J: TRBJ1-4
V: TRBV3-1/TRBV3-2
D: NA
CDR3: ASSQDIAQGIGEKLF

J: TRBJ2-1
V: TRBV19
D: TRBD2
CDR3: ASTTGTSRNEQF

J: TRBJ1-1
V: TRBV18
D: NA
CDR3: ASSPQGRGPHTEAF

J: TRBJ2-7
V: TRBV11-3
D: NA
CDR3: ASSLFGRTYEQY